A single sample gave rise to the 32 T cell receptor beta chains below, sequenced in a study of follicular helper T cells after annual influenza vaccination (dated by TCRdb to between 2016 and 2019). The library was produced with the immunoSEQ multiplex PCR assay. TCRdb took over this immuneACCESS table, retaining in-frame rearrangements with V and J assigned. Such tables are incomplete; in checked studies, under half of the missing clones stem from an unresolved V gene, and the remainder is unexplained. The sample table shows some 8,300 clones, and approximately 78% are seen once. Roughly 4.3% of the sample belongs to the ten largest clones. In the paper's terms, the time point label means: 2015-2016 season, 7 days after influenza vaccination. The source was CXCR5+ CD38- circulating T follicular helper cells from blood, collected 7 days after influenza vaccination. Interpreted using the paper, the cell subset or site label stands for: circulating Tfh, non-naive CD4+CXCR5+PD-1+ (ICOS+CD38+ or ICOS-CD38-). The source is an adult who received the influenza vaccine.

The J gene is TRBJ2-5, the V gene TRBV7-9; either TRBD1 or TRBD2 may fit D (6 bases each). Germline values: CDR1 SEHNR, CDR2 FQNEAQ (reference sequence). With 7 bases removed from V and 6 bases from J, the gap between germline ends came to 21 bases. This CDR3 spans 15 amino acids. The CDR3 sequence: CASTPVGGRFKTQYF. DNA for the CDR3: TGTGCCAGCACCCCGGTGGGGGGCCGGTTCAAGACCCAGTACTTC.

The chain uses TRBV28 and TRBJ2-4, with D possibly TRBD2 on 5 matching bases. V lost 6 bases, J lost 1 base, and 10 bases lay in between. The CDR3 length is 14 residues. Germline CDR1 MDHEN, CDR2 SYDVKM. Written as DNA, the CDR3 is TGTGCCAGCAGGCCCAGAGGGGCCAAAAACATTCAGTACTTC. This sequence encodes CASRPRGAKNIQYF.

CDR3 amino acids: CASSFLLVYRSNQPQHF. CDR3 bases: TGTGCCAGCAGTTTTTTGTTGGTGTATCGGAGCAATCAGCCCCAGCATTTT. This chain links TRBV28 with TRBJ1-5; D is uncertain. V was trimmed by 3 bases and J by 1 base, leaving 16 bases between them. CDR3 length equals 17 residues. In germline, CDR1 is MDHEN, CDR2 SYDVKM.

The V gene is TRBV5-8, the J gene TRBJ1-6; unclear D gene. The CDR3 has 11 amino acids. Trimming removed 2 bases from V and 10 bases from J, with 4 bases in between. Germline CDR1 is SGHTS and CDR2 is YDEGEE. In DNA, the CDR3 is TGTGCCAGCAGCTTCAACTCACCCCTCCACTTT. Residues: CASSFNSPLHF. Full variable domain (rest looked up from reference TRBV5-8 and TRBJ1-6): EAGVTQSPTHLIKTRGQQATLRCSPISGHTSVYWYQQALGLGLQFLLWYDEGEERNRGNFPPRFSGRQFPNYSSELNVNALELEDSALYLCASSFNSPLHFGNGTRLTVT.

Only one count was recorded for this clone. CDR3 in amino acids: CASRLDAYEQYF. The CDR3 nucleotides are TGCGCCAGCAGATTAGACGCTTACGAGCAGTACTTC. This chain connects TRBV10-2 to TRBJ2-7, with D hard to call. CDR1 and CDR2 from the germline V gene are WSHSY and SAAADI. V was pared by 6 bases and J by 4 bases, with 10 bases between. This CDR3 spans 12 amino acids.

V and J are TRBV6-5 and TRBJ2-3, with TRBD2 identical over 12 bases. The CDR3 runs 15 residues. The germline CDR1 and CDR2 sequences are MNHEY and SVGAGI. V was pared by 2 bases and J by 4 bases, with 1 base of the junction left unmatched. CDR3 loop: CASSYTSGGPDTQYF. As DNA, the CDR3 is TGTGCCAGCAGTTACACTAGCGGGGGGCCAGATACGCAGTATTTT.

The DNA of the CDR3 is TGTGCCAGCAGTGAGGACAGGGCTGCCGGGGAGCTGTTTTTT. This encodes CASSEDRAAGELFF. The rearrangement links TRBV6-1 to TRBJ2-2; 8 bases map to TRBD1. The CDR3 consists of 14 residues. V dropped 3 bases and J dropped 6; count of bases not matched to a gene: 3. Per the germline V gene, CDR1 is MNHNS and CDR2 is SASEGT.

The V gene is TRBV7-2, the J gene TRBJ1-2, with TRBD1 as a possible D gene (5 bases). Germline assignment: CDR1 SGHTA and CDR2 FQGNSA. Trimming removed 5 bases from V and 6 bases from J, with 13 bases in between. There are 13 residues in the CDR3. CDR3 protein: CASSPTGPDGYTF. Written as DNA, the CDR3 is TGTGCCAGCAGCCCCACGGGGCCCGATGGCTACACCTTC.

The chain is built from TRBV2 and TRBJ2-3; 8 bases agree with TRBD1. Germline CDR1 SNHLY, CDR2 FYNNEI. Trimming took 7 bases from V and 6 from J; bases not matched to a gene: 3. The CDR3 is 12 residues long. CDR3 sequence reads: CASTGGGDTQYF. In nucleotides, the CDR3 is TGTGCCAGCACAGGGGGCGGGGATACGCAGTATTTT.

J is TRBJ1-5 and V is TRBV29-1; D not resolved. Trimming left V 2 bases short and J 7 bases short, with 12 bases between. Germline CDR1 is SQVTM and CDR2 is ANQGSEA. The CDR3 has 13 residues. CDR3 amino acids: CSVEFPGDQPQHF. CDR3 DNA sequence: TGCAGCGTTGAATTCCCAGGCGACCAGCCCCAGCATTTT. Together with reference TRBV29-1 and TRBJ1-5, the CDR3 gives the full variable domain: SAVISQKPSRDICQRGTSLTIQCQVDSQVTMMFWYRQQPGQSLTLIATANQGSEATYESGFVIDKFPISRPNLTFSTLTVSNMSPEDSSIYLCSVEFPGDQPQHFGDGTRLSIL.

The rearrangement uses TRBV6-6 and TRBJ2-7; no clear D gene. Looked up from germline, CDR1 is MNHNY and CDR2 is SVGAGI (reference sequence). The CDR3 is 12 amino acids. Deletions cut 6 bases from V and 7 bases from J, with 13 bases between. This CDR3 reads CASSNLFREQYF. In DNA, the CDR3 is TGTGCCAGCAGCAACCTTTTTAGGGAGCAGTACTTC.

The CDR3: CASSPGTNYNEQFF. In nucleotides, the CDR3 is TGTGCCAGCAGCCCGGGGACTAACTACAATGAGCAGTTCTTC. This chain connects TRBV11-3 to TRBJ2-1, with 7 bases matching TRBD2. V gave up 5 bases and J gave up 3 bases; unmatched junction bases: 4. The CDR3 totals 14 residues. CDR1 and CDR2 from the germline V gene are SGHNT and YENEEA.

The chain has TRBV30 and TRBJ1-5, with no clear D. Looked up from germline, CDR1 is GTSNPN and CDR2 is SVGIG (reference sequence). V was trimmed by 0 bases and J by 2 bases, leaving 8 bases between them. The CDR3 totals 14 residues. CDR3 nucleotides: TGTGCCTGGAGTGTGCAAGGAGGCAATCAGCCCCAGCATTTT. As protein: CAWSVQGGNQPQHF. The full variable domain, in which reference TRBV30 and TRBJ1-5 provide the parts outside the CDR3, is SQTIHQWPATLVQPVGSPLSLECTVEGTSNPNLYWYRQAAGRGLQLLFYSVGIGQISSEVPQNLSASRPQDRQFILSSKKLLLSDSGFYLCAWSVQGGNQPQHFGDGTRLSIL.

In nucleotides, the CDR3 is TGTGCCAGCAGCGTTGATTCGACAACGGGGGAGCAGTACTTC. This encodes CASSVDSTTGEQYF. V gene TRBV9 combines with J gene TRBJ2-7; D possibly corresponds to TRBD2 (5 bases). The V and J ends lost 2 bases and 7 bases respectively, with 16 bases between them. Germline V lookup: CDR1 SGDLS, CDR2 YYNGEE. The CDR3 covers 14 residues.

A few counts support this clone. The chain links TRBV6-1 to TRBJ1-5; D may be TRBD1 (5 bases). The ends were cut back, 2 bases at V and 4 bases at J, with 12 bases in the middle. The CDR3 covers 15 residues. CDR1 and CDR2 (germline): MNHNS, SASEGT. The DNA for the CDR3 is TGTGCCAGCAGTGAACGGGGGTACGGAAATCAGCCCCAGCATTTT. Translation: CASSERGYGNQPQHF.

CDR3 sequence reads: CASSSGASIRLSPLHF. DNA for the CDR3: TGTGCCAGCAGCTCCGGAGCTAGCATTCGGCTTTCACCCCTCCACTTT. The chain employs TRBV5-8 and TRBJ1-6; the D is unclear. Germline assignment: CDR1 SGHTS and CDR2 YDEGEE. The V gene lost 3 bases and the J gene lost 9 bases, with 19 bases spanning the gap. The CDR3 sequence is 16 residues long.

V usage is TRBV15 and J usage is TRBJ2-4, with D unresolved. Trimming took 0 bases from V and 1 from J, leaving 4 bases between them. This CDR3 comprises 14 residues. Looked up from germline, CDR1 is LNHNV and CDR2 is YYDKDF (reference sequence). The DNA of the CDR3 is TGTGCCACCAGCAGAGACTTGGCCAAAAACATTCAGTACTTC. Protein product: CATSRDLAKNIQYF.

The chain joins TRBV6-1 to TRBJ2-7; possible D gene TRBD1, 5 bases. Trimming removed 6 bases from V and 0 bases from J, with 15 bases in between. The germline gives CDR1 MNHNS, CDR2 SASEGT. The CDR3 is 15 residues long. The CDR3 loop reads CASSLGRGSSYEQYF. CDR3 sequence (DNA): TGTGCCAGCAGCTTAGGAAGGGGCAGCTCCTACGAGCAGTACTTC.

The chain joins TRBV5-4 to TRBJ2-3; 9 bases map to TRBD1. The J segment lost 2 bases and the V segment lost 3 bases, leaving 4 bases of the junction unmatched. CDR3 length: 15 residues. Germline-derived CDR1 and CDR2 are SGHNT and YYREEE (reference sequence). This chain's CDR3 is CASSSGTGHTDTQYF. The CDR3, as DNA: TGTGCCAGCAGCTCCGGGACAGGGCACACAGATACGCAGTATTTT.

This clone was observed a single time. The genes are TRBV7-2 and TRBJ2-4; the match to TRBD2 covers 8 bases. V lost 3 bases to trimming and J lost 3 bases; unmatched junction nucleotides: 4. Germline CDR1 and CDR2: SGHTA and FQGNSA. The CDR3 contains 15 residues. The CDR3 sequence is CASSFGGAGKNIQYF. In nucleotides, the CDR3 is TGTGCCAGCAGCTTCGGGGGGGCCGGCAAAAACATTCAGTACTTC. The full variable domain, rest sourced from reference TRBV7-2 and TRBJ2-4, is GAGVSQSPSNKVTEKGKDVELRCDPISGHTALYWYRQSLGQGLEFLIYFQGNSAPDKSGLPSDRFSAERTGGSVSTLTIQRTQQEDSAVYLCASSFGGAGKNIQYFGAGTRLSVL.

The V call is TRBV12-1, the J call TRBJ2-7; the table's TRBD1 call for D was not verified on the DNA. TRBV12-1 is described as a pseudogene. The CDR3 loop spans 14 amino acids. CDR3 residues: CASSPLIGGYEQYF. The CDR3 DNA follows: TGTGCCAGCAGCCCTTTGATAGGGGGCTACGAGCAGTACTTC.

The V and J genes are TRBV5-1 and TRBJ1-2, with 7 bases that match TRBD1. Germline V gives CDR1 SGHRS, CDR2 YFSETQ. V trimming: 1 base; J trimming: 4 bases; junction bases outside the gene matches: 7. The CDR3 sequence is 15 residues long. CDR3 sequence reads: CASSLQTGSGYGYTF. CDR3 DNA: TGCGCCAGCAGCTTGCAGACAGGGTCAGGCTATGGCTACACCTTC.

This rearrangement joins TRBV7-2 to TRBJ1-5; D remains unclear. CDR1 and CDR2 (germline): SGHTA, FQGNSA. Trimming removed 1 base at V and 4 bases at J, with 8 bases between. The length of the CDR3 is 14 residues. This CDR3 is CASSLVAGNQPQHF. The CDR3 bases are TGTGCCAGCAGCTTAGTTGCGGGGAATCAGCCCCAGCATTTT.

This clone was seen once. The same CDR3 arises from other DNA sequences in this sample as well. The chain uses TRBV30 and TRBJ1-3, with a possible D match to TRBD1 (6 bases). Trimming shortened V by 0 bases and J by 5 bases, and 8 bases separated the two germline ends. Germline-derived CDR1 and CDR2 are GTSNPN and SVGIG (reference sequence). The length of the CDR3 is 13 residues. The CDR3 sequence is CAWSVQGRNTIYF. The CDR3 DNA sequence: TGTGCCTGGAGTGTACAGGGCAGAAACACCATATATTTT.

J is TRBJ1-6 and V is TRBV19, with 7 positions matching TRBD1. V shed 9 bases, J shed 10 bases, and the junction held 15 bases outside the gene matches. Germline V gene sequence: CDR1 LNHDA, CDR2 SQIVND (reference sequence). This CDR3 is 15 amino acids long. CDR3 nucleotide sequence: TGTGCCAGCGATGCCCGGGACAGCTTTTGGTCACCCCTCCACTTT. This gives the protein CASDARDSFWSPLHF.

The CDR3 sequence is CASSPAPSGGGPDTQYF. CDR3 nucleotide sequence: TGTGCCAGCAGCCCTGCACCCAGCGGGGGGGGGCCAGATACGCAGTATTTT. The J gene is TRBJ2-3, the V gene TRBV7-3, with 10 bases matching TRBD2. The CDR3 sequence is 17 residues long. The V and J ends lost 5 bases and 4 bases, in that order; junction bases with no gene match: 12. Germline-derived CDR1 and CDR2 are SGHTA and FQGTGA.

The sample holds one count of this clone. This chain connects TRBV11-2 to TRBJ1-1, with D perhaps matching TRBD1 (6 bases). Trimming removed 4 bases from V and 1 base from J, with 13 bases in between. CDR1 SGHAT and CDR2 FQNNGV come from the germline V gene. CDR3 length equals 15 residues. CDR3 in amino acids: CASSSDRTPNTEAFF. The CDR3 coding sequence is TGTGCCAGCAGCTCCGACAGGACGCCGAACACTGAAGCTTTCTTT.

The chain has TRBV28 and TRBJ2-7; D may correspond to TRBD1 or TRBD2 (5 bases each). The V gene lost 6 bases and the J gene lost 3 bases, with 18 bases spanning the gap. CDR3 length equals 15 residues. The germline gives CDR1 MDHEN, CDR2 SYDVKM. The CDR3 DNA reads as TGTGCCAGCAGCCGCCGGGGCTCGGTGAGCTACGAGCAGTACTTC. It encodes CASSRRGSVSYEQYF.

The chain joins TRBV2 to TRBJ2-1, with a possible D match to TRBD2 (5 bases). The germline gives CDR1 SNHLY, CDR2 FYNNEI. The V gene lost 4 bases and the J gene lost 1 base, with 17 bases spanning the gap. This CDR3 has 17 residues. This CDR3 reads CASSGLASRMSYNEQFF. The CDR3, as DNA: TGTGCCAGCAGTGGGCTCGCTAGCCGTATGTCCTACAATGAGCAGTTCTTC.

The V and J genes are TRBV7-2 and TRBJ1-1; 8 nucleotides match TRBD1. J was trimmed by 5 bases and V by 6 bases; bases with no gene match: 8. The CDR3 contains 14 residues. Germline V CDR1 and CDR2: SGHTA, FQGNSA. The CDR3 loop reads CASRTGGFRTEAFF. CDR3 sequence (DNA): TGTGCCAGCAGAACAGGGGGGTTTAGGACTGAAGCTTTCTTT.

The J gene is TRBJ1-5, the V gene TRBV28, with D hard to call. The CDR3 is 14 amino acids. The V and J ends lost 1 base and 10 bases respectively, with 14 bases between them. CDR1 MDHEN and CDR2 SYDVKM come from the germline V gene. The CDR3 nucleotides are TGTGCCAGCAGTTTATACTCGTATCAAAGCCCCCAGCATTTT. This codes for CASSLYSYQSPQHF.

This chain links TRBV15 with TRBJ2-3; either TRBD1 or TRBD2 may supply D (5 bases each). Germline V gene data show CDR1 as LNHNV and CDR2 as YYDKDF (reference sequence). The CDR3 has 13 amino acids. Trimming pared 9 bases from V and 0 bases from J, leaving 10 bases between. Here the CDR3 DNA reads TGTGCCACAACGGGGCGTAGCACAGATACGCAGTATTTT. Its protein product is CATTGRSTDTQYF.